This T cell receptor beta chain originates from a study of blood T cell repertoires in COVID-19. The wider study: Acute and convalescent COVID-19 samples came from the United States, Italy and Spain.

This CDR3 has 17 residues. The germline CDR1 and CDR2 sequences are LGHDT and YNNKEL (reference sequence). J was trimmed by 7 bases and V by 3 bases; bases with no gene match: 14. The repertoire was sequenced with immunoSEQ multiplex PCR; TCRdb's copy has only in-frame clones and lacks some. The sample lists roughly 250,000 clones, approximately 83% occurring once. The source material was peripheral blood. This clonotype was sampled from a person aged 70 to 80 with COVID-19, enrolled during active disease. This chain uses TRBV3-1 (or the pseudogene TRBV3-2) with TRBJ1-1, with 10 bases matching TRBD1. The CDR3 region is CASSQRRQGASSGEAFF. The CDR3 DNA reads TGTGCCAGCAGCCAGAGACGACAGGGGGCCTCGTCGGGTGAAGCTTTCTTT.